Following are 7 T cell receptor beta chains from one sample sequenced in a study of blood T cell repertoires in COVID-19. The protocol was immunoSEQ multiplex PCR, while the TCRdb copy is restricted to in-frame clones and leaves out a portion. This table holds 330,000 or so clones, about 90% found once. The sample comprised PBMCs or T cells enriched from blood (not recorded which). These receptors all stem from a man aged 25-45 years who had recovered from COVID-19.

V is TRBV5-1 and J is TRBJ2-7; unclear D gene. This CDR3 comprises 14 residues. CDR1 is SGHRS and CDR2 is YFSETQ in the germline V gene. The V end was cut by 2 bases, the J end by 2 bases, with 11 bases between. The CDR3 sequence: CASSFSAETYEQYF. CDR3 coding DNA: TGCGCCAGCAGCTTTTCCGCTGAGACCTACGAGCAGTACTTC. The full variable domain, its missing parts supplied by reference TRBV5-1 and TRBJ2-7, is KAGVTQTPRYLIKTRGQQVTLSCSPISGHRSVSWYQQTPGQGLQFLFEYFSETQRNKGNFPGRFSGRQFSNSRSEMNVSTLELGDSALYLCASSFSAETYEQYFGPGTRLTVT.

The genes are TRBV7-8 and TRBJ2-1; 8 positions match TRBD2. V trimming: 5 bases; J trimming: 6 bases; junction bases outside the gene matches: 9. The germline V gene encodes CDR1 SGHVS and CDR2 FQNEAQ. The CDR3 covers 15 residues. Here the CDR3 DNA reads TGTGCCAGCAGCCCGCGGGGGGAGGGGTTCAATGAGCAGTTCTTC. It specifies CASSPRGEGFNEQFF.

The chain is built from TRBV12-3 or TRBV12-4 and TRBJ1-6, with D maybe TRBD1 (5 bases). The CDR3 length is 13 residues. V was cut by 3 bases and J by 11 bases, with 11 bases left in between. The CDR3 coding sequence is TGTGCCAGCAGTTTTAAGGGGATAGCACCCCTCCACTTT. It yields the protein CASSFKGIAPLHF.

This clone is a singleton in its sample. The chain is built from TRBV7-9 and TRBJ2-3; 9 bases are shared with TRBD2. The CDR3 has 15 residues. The ends lost 5 bases at V and 0 bases at J; junction bases unmatched: 3. CDR1 is SEHNR, CDR2 FQNEAQ, per germline (reference sequence). The DNA of the CDR3 is TGTGCCAGCAGCCCGAGCGGGGGGAGCACAGATACGCAGTATTTT. This encodes CASSPSGGSTDTQYF.

This chain uses TRBV6-5 with TRBJ1-2; the D gene is possibly TRBD1 (5 bases). Germline V gene data show CDR1 as MNHEY and CDR2 as SVGAGI. Trimming stripped 6 bases from V and 8 bases from J, with 19 bases between. There are 14 residues in the CDR3. CDR3 amino acids: CASSPQGLPSGYTF. The CDR3 region has the DNA TGTGCCAGCAGCCCCCAGGGTTTGCCGAGCGGCTACACCTTC.

In the case of this clone: In the same sample, other DNA sequences code for this CDR3. The chain uses TRBV24-1 and TRBJ2-3; 8 bases agree with TRBD1. The CDR3 runs 15 residues. Germline loops: CDR1 KGHDR, CDR2 SFDVKD. V trimming: 3 bases; J trimming: 3 bases; junction bases outside the gene matches: 4. The CDR3 DNA reads as TGTGCCACCAGTGATCCCGGACAGGGAACAGATACGCAGTATTTT. Protein: CATSDPGQGTDTQYF.

This rearrangement joins TRBV28 to TRBJ1-5; possible D gene TRBD1, 6 bases. Germline lookup yields CDR1 MDHEN and CDR2 SYDVKM. The V gene lost 2 bases and the J gene lost 2 bases, with 10 bases spanning the gap. There are 15 residues in the CDR3. The CDR3 DNA reads TGTGCCAGCAGTTTACAACAGGGAGGCAATCAGCCCCAGCATTTT. Amino acids: CASSLQQGGNQPQHF.